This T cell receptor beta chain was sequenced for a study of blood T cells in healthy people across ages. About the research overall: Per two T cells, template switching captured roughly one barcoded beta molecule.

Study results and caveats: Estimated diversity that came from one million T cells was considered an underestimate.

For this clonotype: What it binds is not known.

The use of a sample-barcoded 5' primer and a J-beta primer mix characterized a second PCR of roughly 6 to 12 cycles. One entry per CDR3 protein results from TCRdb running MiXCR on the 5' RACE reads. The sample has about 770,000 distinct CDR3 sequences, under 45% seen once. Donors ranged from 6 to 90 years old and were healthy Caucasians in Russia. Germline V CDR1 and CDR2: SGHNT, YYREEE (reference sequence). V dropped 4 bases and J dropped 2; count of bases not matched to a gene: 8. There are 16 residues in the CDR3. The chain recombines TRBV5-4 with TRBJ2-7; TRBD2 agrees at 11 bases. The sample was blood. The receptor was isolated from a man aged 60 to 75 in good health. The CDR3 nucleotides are TGTGCCAGCAGCCCGTCGACTAGCGGGGTACCCTACGAGCAGTACTTC. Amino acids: CASSPSTSGVPYEQYF.